This entry lists 10 T cell receptor beta chains sequenced from one sample in a study of blood T cell repertoires in COVID-19 (TCRdb year 2020). Libraries came from the immunoSEQ multiplex PCR assay. TCRdb carries this immuneACCESS record with in-frame sequences only. Its versions omit some clonotypes, under half of them owing to an unresolved V gene in the studies checked, with the rest unexplained. For this sample the table gives about 40,000 clones, of which 70% to 85% were detected only once. The ten largest account for about 2.6% of the sample. Sequenced sample: peripheral blood. The receptors were sampled from a woman aged 60-75 years with acute or convalescent COVID-19.

The chain recombines TRBV3-1 (or the pseudogene TRBV3-2) with TRBJ2-3; perhaps TRBD2 as D (6 bases). Germline-derived CDR1 and CDR2 are LGHDT and YNNKEL (reference sequence). Trimming removed 3 bases from V and 5 bases from J, with 15 bases in between. This CDR3 comprises 15 residues. Written as DNA, the CDR3 is TGTGCCAGCAGCCAGCCCGGGACTTCCCAAGATACGCAGTATTTT. The encoded protein is CASSQPGTSQDTQYF.

V and J are TRBV6-5 and TRBJ1-3, with D unclear. Trimming left V 7 bases short and J 0 bases short, with 10 bases between. The CDR3 is 14 amino acids. CDR1 MNHEY and CDR2 SVGAGI come from the germline V gene. The DNA for the CDR3 is TGTGCCAGCAATTCCCAGTACTCTGGAAACACCATATATTTT. Translating gives CASNSQYSGNTIYF.

V is TRBV7-8 and J is TRBJ1-3, with D unclear. Trimming stripped 3 bases from V and 2 bases from J, with 32 bases between. The CDR3 covers 22 residues. The germline V gene has CDR1 SGHVS and CDR2 FQNEAQ. CDR3 sequence reads: CASSFNLLKTSGRGVAGNTIYF. In DNA form, the CDR3 reads TGTGCCAGCAGCTTCAATCTTTTGAAAACATCCGGGCGGGGTGTGGCTGGAAACACCATATATTTT.

The V gene is TRBV27, the J gene TRBJ2-1; TRBD1 might be the D (6 bases). Looked up from germline, CDR1 is MNHEY and CDR2 is SMNVEV (reference sequence). Trimming stripped 8 bases from V and 6 bases from J, with 26 bases between. The length of the CDR3 is 17 residues. The CDR3 sequence: CASRLGTGTIPPNEQFF. DNA of the CDR3: TGTGCCAGCCGACTCGGGACCGGGACAATCCCCCCCAATGAGCAGTTCTTC.

This clone turned up a few times. The chain couples TRBV19 to TRBJ1-6, with a tentative D call TRBD1 (5 bases). CDR1 is LNHDA and CDR2 is SQIVND in the germline V gene (reference sequence). The V and J ends lost 3 bases and 7 bases respectively, with 13 bases between them. This CDR3 is 15 amino acids long. As DNA, the CDR3 is TGTGCCAGTAGTATTTCCCAGGGCAAGAATTCACCCCTCCACTTT. This encodes CASSISQGKNSPLHF.

The CDR3 protein is CASSQNRGSNQPQHF. The CDR3, as DNA: TGTGCCAGCAGCCAGAACAGGGGGAGCAATCAGCCCCAGCATTTT. The chain is built from TRBV6-5 and TRBJ1-5; TRBD1 agrees at 8 bases. The CDR3 covers 15 residues. The germline CDR1 and CDR2 sequences are MNHEY and SVGAGI. Trimming cost V 6 bases and J 1 base; bases outside gene matches: 5.

The rearrangement joins TRBV3-1 (or the pseudogene TRBV3-2) to TRBJ1-1; maybe TRBD1 (6 bases). The germline gives CDR1 LGHDT, CDR2 YNNKEL (reference sequence). The CDR3 has 13 residues. V was shortened by 4 bases and J by 2 bases, with 8 bases between the two germline ends. CDR3 nucleotide sequence: TGTGCCAGCAGCCGGACAGATAACACTGAAGCTTTCTTT. Protein product: CASSRTDNTEAFF.

The rearrangement joins TRBV11-2 to TRBJ1-5; D is unclear. Germline V gene sequence: CDR1 SGHAT, CDR2 FQNNGV. The CDR3 runs to 13 residues. V lost 5 bases, J lost 6 bases, and 11 bases lay in between. CDR3 in amino acids: CASSTEVSQPQHF. DNA for the CDR3: TGTGCCAGCAGCACCGAAGTCAGTCAGCCCCAGCATTTT.

CDR3 nucleotides: TGTGCCAGCAGCTTCTCGACCACAGGGAACACTGAAGCTTTCTTT. Translation: CASSFSTTGNTEAFF. This chain uses TRBV7-9 with TRBJ1-1, with a possible D match to TRBD1 (5 bases). Germline V gene sequence: CDR1 SEHNR, CDR2 FQNEAQ (reference sequence). Trimming stripped 3 bases from V and 1 base from J, with 12 bases between. The CDR3 spans 15 residues.

The rearrangement uses TRBV24-1 and TRBJ1-2; D possibly corresponds to TRBD1 (5 bases). Germline CDR1 reads KGHDR; CDR2 reads SFDVKD. Trimming pared 2 bases from V and 6 bases from J, leaving 12 bases between. This CDR3 is 14 amino acids long. The CDR3 DNA reads TGTGCCACCAGTGATTCAAGGGGCAGGCATGGCTACACCTTC. Its translation: CATSDSRGRHGYTF.